The 21 T cell receptor beta chains given below trace back to one sample, sequenced in a study of T cell changes during pregnancy in multiple sclerosis. TCRdb's table, derived via immunoSEQ multiplex PCR, lists solely in-frame clones and lacks some. The repertoire holds around 62,000 clones, with about 90% as singletons. The material was peripheral blood, obtained in the second trimester of pregnancy. Receptors were obtained from a female donor in good health, enrolled as a control in a pregnancy study.

The CDR3 sequence: CASSMQGGNQPQHF. Here the CDR3 DNA reads TGTGCCAGCAGTATGCAGGGGGGCAATCAGCCCCAGCATTTT. This sequence joins TRBV6-4 and TRBJ1-5; 7 bases align to TRBD1. This CDR3 comprises 14 residues. CDR1 and CDR2 from the germline V gene are MRHNA and SNTAGT. V trimming: 5 bases; J trimming: 2 bases; junction bases outside the gene matches: 3.

The rearrangement links TRBV6-5 to TRBJ2-1, with a tentative D call TRBD1 (5 bases). The length of the CDR3 is 13 residues. With 6 bases removed from V and 6 bases from J, the gap between germline ends came to 12 bases. The germline V gene has CDR1 MNHEY and CDR2 SVGAGI. The CDR3, as DNA: TGTGCCAGCAGCTCCCAGGGCCCCAATGAGCAGTTCTTC. Translating it yields CASSSQGPNEQFF.

The chain recombines TRBV7-9 with TRBJ2-2; 7 bases fit TRBD2. The CDR3 length is 14 residues. V shed 5 bases and J 2 bases; nucleotides not matched to a gene: 2. Germline CDR1 and CDR2: SEHNR and FQNEAQ (reference sequence). The CDR3 DNA is TGTGCCAGCAGCCGGGGGGATAACACCGGGGAGCTGTTTTTT. Translation gives CASSRGDNTGELFF.

Notes on this clone: The junction shows a germline mismatch at one end, possibly a read error. J is TRBJ2-1 and V is TRBV7-7, with 8 bases identical to TRBD1. Germline CDR1 SSHAT, CDR2 FNYEAQ (reference sequence). The CDR3 is 13 residues long. The CDR3 region has the DNA TGTGCTAGCAGCTACGGGACAGGAGATCAGCAGTTCTTC. Translated: CASSYGTGDQQFF.

This sequence joins TRBV5-1 and TRBJ1-4; 10 positions agree with TRBD1. Germline-derived CDR1 and CDR2 are SGHRS and YFSETQ. With V trimmed by 4 bases and J by 7 bases, 7 bases remained unmatched. CDR3 size: 15 residues. This CDR3 is CASSPGQGVFEKLFF. The CDR3 region has the DNA TGCGCCAGCAGCCCCGGACAGGGGGTATTTGAAAAACTGTTTTTT.

The V and J genes are TRBV5-6 and TRBJ1-2, with 8 bases identical to TRBD1. CDR1 and CDR2 (germline): SGHDT, YYEEEE. CDR3 length: 14 residues. V lost 1 base and J lost 4; bases outside the gene matches: 3. CDR3 sequence (DNA): TGTGCCAGCAGCTTGTTTGGACAGGGCTATGGCTACACCTTC. Its translation: CASSLFGQGYGYTF.

V and J are TRBV7-6 and TRBJ2-7; D is unclear. The germline gives CDR1 SGHVS, CDR2 FNYEAQ. The CDR3 spans 16 residues. Trimming took 5 bases from V and 0 from J, leaving 17 bases between them. CDR3 residues: CASSPVPPTSSYEQYF. The CDR3 nucleotides read TGTGCCAGCAGCCCCGTCCCGCCGACAAGCTCCTACGAGCAGTACTTC.

The chain couples TRBV6-1 to TRBJ2-7, with TRBD1 matching 9 bases. Germline CDR1 is MNHNS and CDR2 is SASEGT. CDR3 length: 14 amino acids. The V gene end was trimmed by 7 bases and the J gene end by 3 bases; junction bases not matched to a gene: 7. CDR3 sequence: CASTRDRVVYEQYF. CDR3 sequence (DNA): TGTGCCAGCACCCGGGACAGGGTAGTCTACGAGCAGTACTTC.

The chain combines TRBV29-1 with TRBJ2-1; no clear D gene. This CDR3 comprises 14 residues. The ends were cut back, 2 bases at V and 7 bases at J, with 15 bases in the middle. Looked up from germline, CDR1 is SQVTM and CDR2 is ANQGSEA. The CDR3 loop is CSVESVTEWNEQFF. The CDR3 DNA sequence: TGCAGCGTTGAATCAGTTACCGAATGGAATGAGCAGTTCTTC.

This clone is medium-sized. The J gene is TRBJ2-2, the V gene TRBV6-1; 9 bases match TRBD1. CDR1 and CDR2 from the germline V gene are MNHNS and SASEGT. The CDR3 is made up of 14 amino acids. V shed 8 bases, J shed 3 bases, and the junction held 4 bases outside the gene matches. Here the CDR3 DNA reads TGTGCCAGCGGGACAGGGCTCGACACCGGGGAGCTGTTTTTT. As protein: CASGTGLDTGELFF.

The chain uses TRBV19 and TRBJ1-5; D is undetermined. Trimming took 8 bases from V and 0 from J, leaving 14 bases between them. The germline V gene has CDR1 LNHDA and CDR2 SQIVND (reference sequence). The CDR3 extends over 15 amino acids. Written as DNA, the CDR3 is TGTGCCAGTCAGGCGTACGCCAATAGCAATCAGCCCCAGCATTTT. Encoded protein: CASQAYANSNQPQHF.

The genes are TRBV5-6 and TRBJ2-1; 7 nucleotides align to TRBD2. The V and J ends lost 0 bases and 4 bases, in that order; junction bases with no gene match: 4. The CDR3 spans 15 residues. Germline lookup yields CDR1 SGHDT and CDR2 YYEEEE. The CDR3 loop reads CASSLGPGGYNEQFF. The CDR3 DNA reads as TGTGCCAGCAGCTTGGGGCCGGGAGGATACAATGAGCAGTTCTTC.

The chain uses TRBV5-5 and TRBJ2-3, with 9 bases lining up with TRBD2. The CDR3 spans 15 residues. Germline loops: CDR1 SGHKS, CDR2 YYEKEE (reference sequence). J gave up 1 base and V 4 bases, and 4 bases lay outside the gene matches. The CDR3 DNA is TGTGCCAGCAGCACGCGACTAGCGGGCACAGATACGCAGTATTTT. This encodes CASSTRLAGTDTQYF.

The rearrangement joins TRBV30 to TRBJ2-7; TRBD1 agrees at 11 bases. The CDR3 has 17 residues. Trimming removed 5 bases from V and 3 bases from J; junction bases left unmatched: 15. CDR1 is GTSNPN and CDR2 is SVGIG in the germline V gene (reference sequence). The chain's CDR3 is CAWSRKLGTGGFYEQYF. The CDR3 DNA sequence: TGTGCCTGGTCAAGAAAACTCGGGACAGGGGGTTTCTACGAGCAGTACTTC.

This chain joins TRBV27 and TRBJ2-7, with 11 bases fitting TRBD2. Trimming took 5 bases from V and 4 from J; bases not matched to a gene: 4. CDR1 and CDR2 from the germline V gene are MNHEY and SMNVEV (reference sequence). This CDR3 is 14 amino acids long. This CDR3 is CASSTGTSGYEQYF. CDR3 DNA sequence: TGTGCCAGCAGTACCGGGACTAGCGGTTACGAGCAGTACTTC.

The chain is built from TRBV19 and TRBJ1-1; TRBD1 is a possible D gene (6 bases). This CDR3 region has 15 residues. The V end was cut by 6 bases, the J end by 3 bases, with 17 bases between. Germline CDR1 reads LNHDA; CDR2 reads SQIVND (reference sequence). The CDR3 is CASRNARDRHTEAFF. CDR3 DNA: TGTGCCAGTAGAAATGCCCGAGACAGGCACACTGAAGCTTTCTTT.

The table lists this clone with a count of one. The chain has TRBV6-4 and TRBJ2-2; 9 nucleotides align to TRBD1. Germline V CDR1 and CDR2: MRHNA, SNTAGT. V was clipped by 4 bases and J by 3 bases; unmatched bases: 0. This CDR3 is built from 14 residues. CDR3 residues: CASSGTGDTGELFF. The CDR3 DNA reads as TGTGCCAGCAGTGGGACAGGGGACACCGGGGAGCTGTTTTTT.

V and J are TRBV2 and TRBJ1-6; 7 bases are a match to TRBD1. The CDR3 contains 14 residues. Per the germline V gene, CDR1 is SNHLY and CDR2 is FYNNEI. The V gene end was trimmed by 11 bases and the J gene end by 6 bases; junction bases not matched to a gene: 10. The CDR3 reads CAHNSGTANSPLHF. In nucleotides, the CDR3 is TGTGCCCACAATTCGGGGACAGCTAATTCACCCCTCCACTTT.

This sequence joins TRBV9 and TRBJ2-7; a possible D gene is TRBD1 (5 bases). The CDR3 loop spans 12 amino acids. CDR1 and CDR2 from the germline V gene are SGDLS and YYNGEE. V gave up 3 bases and J gave up 6 bases, with 10 bases separating them. The CDR3 nucleotides are TGTGCCAGCAGCGGCACAGGAAGCGAGCAGTACTTC. Protein: CASSGTGSEQYF.

The chain combines TRBV19 with TRBJ2-1; D possibly corresponds to TRBD1 (6 bases). V lost 4 bases and J lost 0, with 10 bases in between. This CDR3 spans 15 amino acids. The germline gives CDR1 LNHDA, CDR2 SQIVND (reference sequence). The CDR3 DNA reads as TGTGCCAGTAGTAAAAACAGGGACTCCTACAATGAGCAGTTCTTC. Its translation is CASSKNRDSYNEQFF.

J is TRBJ2-2 and V is TRBV5-5; tentatively, D is TRBD2 (6 bases). The V end lost 2 bases, the J end lost 8 bases, and 7 bases lay between the germline ends. The germline V gene has CDR1 SGHKS and CDR2 YYEKEE (reference sequence). CDR3 length equals 12 residues. The CDR3 protein is CASSFGSGELFF. The CDR3, as DNA: TGTGCCAGCAGCTTCGGGAGTGGGGAGCTGTTTTTT.